One and the same sample provided the 11 T cell receptor beta chains below, sequenced in a study of identical twins. A single record per CDR3 protein comes from TCRdb applying MiXCR to the 5' RACE reads. The data contain more than 400,000 distinct CDR3 sequences, roughly 15% of them singletons. These data also formed part of another study, on yellow fever vaccine responses in identical twins.

The sequenced material came from CD4+ T cells sorted from blood. Source of these receptors: a young woman in good health.

This sequence joins TRBV3-1 and TRBJ1-1; no definite D call. The CDR3 runs 15 residues. Trimming shortened V by 1 base and J by 0 bases, and 9 bases separated the two germline ends. Germline V gives CDR1 LGHDT, CDR2 YNNKEL (reference sequence). CDR3 region: CASSQAGRLNTEAFF. CDR3 coding DNA: TGTGCCAGCAGCCAAGCAGGCAGGTTGAACACTGAAGCTTTCTTT.

The chain combines TRBV2 with TRBJ2-2; 9 bases match TRBD1. The germline gives CDR1 SNHLY, CDR2 FYNNEI. J gave up 6 bases and V 10 bases, and 9 bases lay outside the gene matches. The CDR3 sequence is 14 residues long. The CDR3 nucleotides read TGTGCCATCACGGGACAGGGCGTCGCCGGGGAGCTGTTTTTT. This encodes CAITGQGVAGELFF.

V usage is TRBV28 and J usage is TRBJ2-2, with D unclear. Looked up from germline, CDR1 is MDHEN and CDR2 is SYDVKM. CDR3 length equals 14 residues. V lost 8 bases and J lost 1, with 11 bases in between. As DNA, the CDR3 is TGTGCCAGCCGACTGCTGAAGAACACCGGGGAGCTGTTTTTT. Encoded protein: CASRLLKNTGELFF.

This clonotype turned up a few times. The chain combines TRBV5-1 with TRBJ2-3; 8 positions agree with TRBD2. Germline loops: CDR1 SGHRS, CDR2 YFSETQ. The CDR3 loop spans 16 amino acids. After removal of 3 bases from V and 1 base from J, the junction contained 7 bases not matched to a gene. The CDR3 protein is CASSYAGTRGTDTQYF. The CDR3 DNA reads TGCGCCAGCAGCTACGCCGGGACTAGAGGCACAGATACGCAGTATTTT.

V is TRBV6-5 and J is TRBJ2-2; 9 bases are a match to TRBD2. Germline trimming cut 0 bases from V and 6 bases from J; bases unmatched to any gene: 8. Per the germline V gene, CDR1 is MNHEY and CDR2 is SVGAGI. CDR3 length: 17 residues. The CDR3 sequence: CASSYSPAGGPPGELFF. The CDR3 nucleotides read TGTGCCAGCAGTTACTCGCCGGCGGGAGGGCCCCCCGGGGAGCTGTTTTTT.

The chain recombines TRBV9 with TRBJ2-1; D gene uncertain. The germline V gene has CDR1 SGDLS and CDR2 YYNGEE. This CDR3 is 11 amino acids long. The V end was cut by 0 bases, the J end by 10 bases, with 5 bases between. Written as DNA, the CDR3 is TGTGCCAGCAGCGTAGTGGCCGAGCAGTTCTTC. Translated: CASSVVAEQFF.

This clonotype was seen only a few times. The chain couples TRBV6-4 to TRBJ2-1; D might be TRBD2 (6 bases). This CDR3 spans 13 amino acids. Trimming took 3 bases from V and 8 from J, leaving 11 bases between them. Germline V CDR1 and CDR2: MRHNA, SNTAGT. CDR3 DNA: TGTGCCAGCAGTGAAGGGCCTAGCGATGAGCAGTTCTTC. Translated, it gives CASSEGPSDEQFF.

This sequence joins TRBV6-6 and TRBJ2-5; D uncertain. Per germline, CDR1 MNHNY and CDR2 SVGAGI (reference sequence). V lost 6 bases, J lost 4 bases, and 6 bases lay in between. CDR3 size: 11 residues. Written as DNA, the CDR3 is TGTGCCAGCAGACAGAGAGAGACCCAGTACTTC. It translates to CASRQRETQYF.

This clonotype was picked up a small number of times. J is TRBJ2-1 and V is TRBV6-1; 9 bases are a match to TRBD2. The V segment lost 6 bases and the J segment 4 bases; nucleotides outside the gene matches: 7. Per the germline V gene, CDR1 is MNHNS and CDR2 is SASEGT. This CDR3 comprises 15 residues. CDR3 sequence: CASRTGTSSYNEQFF. CDR3 in DNA: TGTGCCAGCAGGACCGGGACTAGCAGTTACAATGAGCAGTTCTTC.

This clonotype was seen only a few times. This chain joins TRBV20-1 and TRBJ2-3, with TRBD1 identical over 12 bases. V shed 1 base, J shed 4 bases, and the junction held 9 bases outside the gene matches. Germline V gene sequence: CDR1 DFQATT, CDR2 SNEGSKA (reference sequence). The CDR3 runs 17 residues. The CDR3 DNA reads TGCAGTGCTAGAGGGAAGGGGGACAGGGGGCTTCCAGATACGCAGTATTTT. Translation: CSARGKGDRGLPDTQYF.

This clonotype was detected only a few times. The rearrangement uses TRBV29-1 and TRBJ1-1; 7 bases align to TRBD1. CDR1 is SQVTM and CDR2 is ANQGSEA in the germline V gene. The CDR3 covers 13 residues. Trimming cost V 0 bases and J 11 bases; bases outside gene matches: 9. The CDR3 DNA sequence: TGCAGCGTTGAAGATCACAAAACAGGGGTTGCTTTCTTT. Protein: CSVEDHKTGVAFF.